One sample yielded the 28 T cell receptor beta chains listed below, sequenced in a study of control samples from healthy donors and cancer patients. TCRdb keeps only in-frame clones here, not all; method: immunoSEQ multiplex PCR. In the table there are fewer than 20,000 clones, around 87% of which are singletons. Specimen: PBMCs. The receptor source for this set is a woman in her 70s with colorectal cancer.

Here the CDR3 reads CATTGLINYGYTF. CDR3 sequence (DNA): TGTGCCACGACAGGGCTCATTAACTATGGCTACACCTTC. The chain uses TRBV28 and TRBJ1-2, with TRBD1 matching over 7 bases. J lost 1 base, V lost 10 bases, and 6 bases had no gene match. CDR1 and CDR2 from the germline V gene are MDHEN and SYDVKM. The CDR3 length is 13 residues.

The table lists this clone with a count of one. V gene TRBV18 combines with J gene TRBJ2-1; the D call may be TRBD1 or TRBD2 (6 bases each). Trimming removed 7 bases at V and 8 bases at J, with 18 bases between. The CDR3 has 14 amino acids. Germline values: CDR1 KGHSH, CDR2 LQKENI. The CDR3 here is CASLGGTLLYEQFF. In nucleotides, the CDR3 is TGTGCCAGCTTAGGGGGGACCCTTCTCTATGAGCAGTTCTTC.

The V and J genes are TRBV7-9 and TRBJ2-5; a possible D gene is TRBD1 (6 bases). V lost 5 bases and J 9 bases, leaving 16 bases between the germline ends. Germline CDR1 reads SEHNR; CDR2 reads FQNEAQ (reference sequence). The CDR3 is 13 amino acids. The CDR3 region is CASSPGTSRAQYF. In DNA, the CDR3 is TGTGCCAGCAGCCCCGGGACATCTAGGGCCCAGTACTTC. The full variable domain, in which reference TRBV7-9 and TRBJ2-5 provide the parts outside the CDR3, is DTGVSQNPRHKITKRGQNVTFRCDPISEHNRLYWYRQTLGQGPEFLTYFQNEAQLEKSRLLSDRFSAERPKGSFSTLEIQRTEQGDSAMYLCASSPGTSRAQYFGPGTRLLVL.

The rearrangement joins TRBV5-1 to TRBJ2-3, with D uncertain. Trimming removed 4 bases at V and 0 bases at J, with 6 bases between. CDR3 length: 13 amino acids. CDR1 and CDR2 (germline): SGHRS, YFSETQ. CDR3 in amino acids: CASSGHSTDTQYF. CDR3 bases: TGCGCCAGCAGCGGCCATAGCACAGATACGCAGTATTTT.

There are a few counts of this clone. The V call is TRBV4-2, the J call TRBJ2-1, with D tentatively TRBD2 (5 bases). The CDR3 has 17 amino acids. Trimming stripped 4 bases from V and 0 bases from J, with 16 bases between. CDR1 LGHNA and CDR2 YNFKEQ come from the germline V gene. The DNA of the CDR3 is TGTGCCAGCAGCCCGTTTCGCGGGCGGAGCTCCTACAATGAGCAGTTCTTC. It translates to CASSPFRGRSSYNEQFF.

This chain uses TRBV20-1 with TRBJ1-3; maybe TRBD1 (5 bases). The germline gives CDR1 DFQATT, CDR2 SNEGSKA (reference sequence). The CDR3 length is 14 residues. The ends were cut back, 3 bases at V and 4 bases at J, with 13 bases in the middle. CDR3: CSASDGAIGNTIYF. The CDR3 DNA is TGCAGTGCTAGTGACGGGGCAATCGGAAACACCATATATTTT.

The rearrangement joins TRBV4-3 to TRBJ1-1; D is uncertain. The CDR3 has 13 residues. The V gene's germline CDR1 is LGHNA and CDR2 YSLEER. Trimming removed 1 base at V and 5 bases at J, with 8 bases between. For the CDR3, the DNA is TGCGCCAGCAGCCAAGTTTACGATACTGAAGCTTTCTTT. Protein product: CASSQVYDTEAFF.

This rearrangement joins TRBV29-1 to TRBJ2-3; possible D gene TRBD1, 6 bases. Trimming took off 7 bases at V and 2 bases at J, with 22 bases between the two ends. This CDR3 contains 16 residues. Germline-derived CDR1 and CDR2 are SQVTM and ANQGSEA. The CDR3 reads CSALLLTGFNTDTQYF. The CDR3 DNA reads TGCAGCGCACTCCTCCTCACAGGGTTCAACACAGATACGCAGTATTTT.

V is TRBV19 and J is TRBJ2-7, with 7 positions matching TRBD2. This CDR3 region has 15 residues. J was trimmed by 4 bases and V by 6 bases; bases with no gene match: 12. Germline CDR1 reads LNHDA; CDR2 reads SQIVND (reference sequence). The CDR3 loop reads CASSLQGGWGYEQYF. DNA for the CDR3: TGTGCCAGTAGCCTTCAGGGAGGGTGGGGATACGAGCAGTACTTC.

This clone appeared once. The chain combines TRBV2 with TRBJ2-3; D is undetermined. V lost 9 bases, J lost 0 bases, and 19 bases lay in between. The length of the CDR3 is 16 residues. From germline, CDR1 is SNHLY and CDR2 FYNNEI. The CDR3 DNA sequence: TGTGCCAGAAGTCGGGTCGGCTCCACTAGCACAGATACGCAGTATTTT. Encoded protein: CARSRVGSTSTDTQYF.

The chain links TRBV5-1 to TRBJ2-3; 7 bases are shared with TRBD1. CDR1 and CDR2 from the germline V gene are SGHRS and YFSETQ. Losses at the gene ends were 6 bases for V and 3 bases for J; bases not matched to a gene: 7. CDR3 length: 14 amino acids. CDR3 protein: CASTRDSNTDTQYF. CDR3 in DNA: TGCGCCAGCACCCGGGACAGTAATACAGATACGCAGTATTTT.

The chain employs TRBV5-5 and TRBJ1-2, with a weak D call TRBD1 (5 bases). With 5 bases removed from V and 8 bases from J, the gap between germline ends came to 16 bases. Germline values: CDR1 SGHKS, CDR2 YYEKEE (reference sequence). There are 13 residues in the CDR3. The CDR3 coding sequence is TGTGCCAGCAGTCCCGACCGGGGCATGGGCTACACCTTC. Translation gives CASSPDRGMGYTF. Variable domain in full (rest from reference TRBV5-5 and TRBJ1-2): DAGVTQSPTHLIKTRGQQVTLRCSPISGHKSVSWYQQVLGQGPQFIFQYYEKEERGRGNFPDRFSARQFPNYSSELNVNALLLGDSALYLCASSPDRGMGYTFGSGTRLTVV.

The chain combines TRBV4-2 with TRBJ2-1; D perhaps matches TRBD2 (5 bases). CDR1 LGHNA and CDR2 YNFKEQ come from the germline V gene. This CDR3 has 13 residues. V lost 1 base to trimming and J lost 10 bases, with 11 bases between them. The CDR3 sequence is CASSQGAREEQFF. The CDR3 bases are TGTGCCAGCAGCCAAGGGGCTAGGGAGGAGCAGTTCTTC.

This chain joins TRBV29-1 and TRBJ1-1; 8 positions match TRBD1. V was clipped by 6 bases and J by 5 bases; unmatched bases: 8. The CDR3 consists of 13 residues. Germline CDR1 is SQVTM and CDR2 is ANQGSEA. CDR3 DNA sequence: TGCAGCGTAAATCAGGGGGCCTGGACTGAAGCTTTCTTT. This translates into CSVNQGAWTEAFF.

CDR3 sequence: CASSIEGRGTEAFF. CDR3 DNA sequence: TGTGCCAGTAGTATCGAGGGGCGGGGCACTGAAGCTTTCTTT. V and J are TRBV19 and TRBJ1-1, with a possible D match to TRBD1 (5 bases). Germline V gives CDR1 LNHDA, CDR2 SQIVND (reference sequence). The CDR3 loop spans 14 amino acids. V dropped 3 bases and J dropped 4 bases, with 12 bases sitting between them.

This clone was observed a handful of times. CDR3 residues: CASSLGHQNTEAFF. CDR3 DNA: TGTGCCAGCAGCTTAGGACACCAGAACACTGAAGCTTTCTTT. The V gene is TRBV7-3, the J gene TRBJ1-1, with D perhaps matching TRBD1 (5 bases). In germline, CDR1 is SGHTA, CDR2 FQGTGA. The V gene lost 2 bases and the J gene lost 1 base, with 8 bases spanning the gap. The length of the CDR3 is 14 residues.

This clone appeared a single time. The rearrangement joins TRBV6-5 to TRBJ2-7, with 7 bases aligning to TRBD2. CDR1 MNHEY and CDR2 SVGAGI come from the germline V gene. CDR3 length: 11 amino acids. V lost 10 bases and J lost 3; bases outside the gene matches: 3. The chain's CDR3 is CATTGGYEQYF. CDR3 sequence (DNA): TGTGCCACCACGGGGGGCTACGAGCAGTACTTC.

V gene TRBV7-2 combines with J gene TRBJ2-3; 7 bases are shared with TRBD1. The CDR3 runs 16 residues. Germline assignment: CDR1 SGHTA and CDR2 FQGNSA. V was pared by 5 bases and J by 3 bases, with 11 bases of the junction left unmatched. The CDR3, as DNA: TGTGCCAGCAGCCTCTCCCCGACAGGGCCGACAGATACGCAGTATTTT. It specifies CASSLSPTGPTDTQYF.

The CDR3 region is CASSLFGGGGETQYF. Written as DNA, the CDR3 is TGCGCCAGCAGCCTATTTGGGGGGGGCGGGGAGACCCAGTACTTC. The chain has TRBV4-3 and TRBJ2-5; a weak D match, TRBD2 (7 bases). This CDR3 contains 15 residues. From germline, CDR1 is LGHNA and CDR2 YSLEER. The ends were cut back, 4 bases at V and 5 bases at J, with 17 bases in the middle.

V and J are TRBV11-3 and TRBJ1-1; D is ambiguous. The CDR3 totals 10 residues. V lost 3 bases and J lost 11, with 7 bases in between. Germline V lookup: CDR1 SGHNT, CDR2 YENEEA. CDR3 in amino acids: CASSLTLAFF. In nucleotides, the CDR3 is TGTGCCAGCAGCTTGACCTTGGCTTTCTTT.

This clone was observed once. The chain carries TRBV10-3 and TRBJ2-7; D is unresolved. This CDR3 contains 13 residues. The V and J ends lost 2 bases and 5 bases respectively, with 10 bases between them. Germline V gene sequence: CDR1 ENHRY, CDR2 SYGVKD. The DNA of the CDR3 is TGTGCCATCAGTGAGACCTTAGTTGACGAGCAGTACTTC. Protein product: CAISETLVDEQYF.

The CDR3 DNA follows: TGCGCCAGTACAGGGGCTGTATGGACTGAAGCTTTCTTT. Translated: CASTGAVWTEAFF. The chain employs TRBV4-1 and TRBJ1-1, with 7 bases lining up with TRBD1. Germline-derived CDR1 and CDR2 are MGHRA and YSYEKL. The CDR3 covers 13 residues. Trimming removed 9 bases from V and 5 bases from J; junction bases left unmatched: 9.

This sequence joins TRBV2 and TRBJ2-3, with 9 bases aligning to TRBD1. The CDR3 consists of 17 residues. Germline V gene lookup returns CDR1 SNHLY and CDR2 FYNNEI. V lost 7 bases and J lost 0; bases outside the gene matches: 11. The CDR3, as DNA: TGTGCCAGCATAGGACAGGGGCTTTTTTCGAGCACAGATACGCAGTATTTT. This encodes CASIGQGLFSSTDTQYF.

The chain uses TRBV12-3 or TRBV12-4 and TRBJ2-3; D is perhaps TRBD2 (5 bases). The CDR3 covers 13 residues. V lost 7 bases to trimming and J lost 1 base, with 9 bases between them. In DNA form, the CDR3 reads TGTGCCAGCACCTGGGGAGGCACAGATACGCAGTATTTT. Amino acid sequence: CASTWGGTDTQYF.

This chain connects TRBV13 to TRBJ1-2; weak D call: TRBD1 (5 bases). CDR1 is PRHDT and CDR2 is FYEKMQ in the germline V gene (reference sequence). V lost 5 bases and J 0 bases, leaving 13 bases between the germline ends. The CDR3 runs to 15 residues. CDR3 in amino acids: CASSLLLTANYGYTF. CDR3 DNA: TGTGCCAGCAGCCTCCTCTTGACAGCTAACTATGGCTACACCTTC. Based on the CDR3 plus reference TRBV13 and TRBJ1-2, the full variable domain is AAGVIQSPRHLIKEKRETATLKCYPIPRHDTVYWYQQGPGQDPQFLISFYEKMQSDKGSIPDRFSAQQFSDYHSELNMSSLELGDSALYFCASSLLLTANYGYTFGSGTRLTVV.

V is TRBV7-2 and J is TRBJ1-3; D is undetermined. Per germline, CDR1 SGHTA and CDR2 FQGNSA. This CDR3 comprises 15 residues. V lost 1 base to trimming and J lost 0 bases, with 7 bases between them. CDR3 residues: CASSLVGSSGNTIYF. In nucleotides, the CDR3 is TGTGCCAGCAGCTTAGTAGGGAGCTCTGGAAACACCATATATTTT. Full variable domain (remainder filled in from reference TRBV7-2 and TRBJ1-3): GAGVSQSPSNKVTEKGKDVELRCDPISGHTALYWYRQSLGQGLEFLIYFQGNSAPDKSGLPSDRFSAERTGGSVSTLTIQRTQQEDSAVYLCASSLVGSSGNTIYFGEGSWLTVV.

J is TRBJ1-2 and V is TRBV9; the D is unclear. The V end lost 0 bases, the J end lost 8 bases, and 11 bases lay between the germline ends. Germline loops: CDR1 SGDLS, CDR2 YYNGEE. This CDR3 contains 13 residues. CDR3 sequence reads: CASSVGLEPGYTF. CDR3 nucleotides: TGTGCCAGCAGCGTAGGTTTGGAGCCCGGCTACACCTTC.

The chain couples TRBV12-3 or TRBV12-4 to TRBJ2-7; TRBD1 agrees at 10 bases. The ends lost 8 bases at V and 5 bases at J; junction bases unmatched: 6. The CDR3 length is 13 residues. CDR3 in amino acids: CASGDRGQDEQYF. For the CDR3, the DNA is TGTGCCAGCGGGGACAGGGGCCAGGACGAGCAGTACTTC.